Below are 20 T cell receptor beta chains sequenced from a single sample in a study of CD8+CD57+ T cells in acquired aplastic anemia. Those patients picked for sequencing had displayed CD8+CD57+ cell expansion on flow cytometry. Genomic DNA constituted the template upon which TCR beta VDJ and CDR3 profiling was performed. MiXCR, applied by TCRdb to the reads, yields one record per CDR3 protein. The sample yields about 470,000 distinct CDR3 sequences, 25% to 40% seen once. The source material was sorted CD4+, CD8+, or CD8+CD57+ T cells (not recorded which) from PBMCs. The source of these receptors is a human donor with aplastic anemia.

This chain joins TRBV7-2 and TRBJ1-1; D ambiguous. Trimming pared 5 bases from V and 4 bases from J, leaving 8 bases between. The CDR3 length is 12 residues. The germline CDR1 and CDR2 sequences are SGHTA and FQGNSA. As DNA, the CDR3 is TGTGCCAGCAGCCCCTTCAGCACTGAAGCTTTCTTT. Amino acid sequence: CASSPFSTEAFF.

A remark on this clonotype: The germline gene is not matched at one end of the junction; a read error may be the cause. The J gene is TRBJ1-6, the V gene TRBV7-2, with TRBD1 matching 7 bases. CDR3 length: 15 residues. Per germline, CDR1 SGHTA and CDR2 FQGNSA. CDR3 nucleotide sequence: TGTGCCTGCAGCTTAGGACAGGCGTATAATTCACCCCTCCACTTT. Its protein product is CACSLGQAYNSPLHF.

The table lists this clonotype with a few counts. This rearrangement joins TRBV4-3 to TRBJ1-3; 10 bases fit TRBD1. Looked up from germline, CDR1 is LGHNA and CDR2 is YSLEER. The CDR3 is 16 residues long. V was pared by 2 bases and J by 6 bases, with 7 bases of the junction left unmatched. CDR3 in DNA: TGCGCCAGCAGCCAACAACCGGGACAGGGGACAAACACCATATATTTT. Protein: CASSQQPGQGTNTIYF.

V usage is TRBV2 and J usage is TRBJ1-1, with 7 positions matching TRBD1. CDR3 length equals 15 residues. Trimming took 2 bases from V and 4 from J; bases not matched to a gene: 7. The V gene's germline CDR1 is SNHLY and CDR2 FYNNEI. The CDR3 loop is CASSERSAGGTEAFF. The CDR3, as DNA: TGTGCCAGCAGTGAACGTTCGGCAGGGGGCACTGAAGCTTTCTTT.

This rearrangement joins TRBV20-1 to TRBJ1-2; possible D gene TRBD1, 5 bases. The V gene lost 6 bases and the J gene lost 4 bases, with 12 bases spanning the gap. The CDR3 totals 12 residues. Germline lookup yields CDR1 DFQATT and CDR2 SNEGSKA (reference sequence). The chain's CDR3 is CSASSGSYGYTF. In nucleotides, the CDR3 is TGCAGTGCCAGCTCAGGGAGCTATGGCTACACCTTC.

The V call is TRBV20-1, the J call TRBJ2-1; D may be TRBD2 (5 bases). Trimming removed 6 bases from V and 6 bases from J, with 21 bases in between. The CDR3 is 15 amino acids. Per germline, CDR1 DFQATT and CDR2 SNEGSKA (reference sequence). The CDR3: CSADSPISLPNEQFF. The CDR3 coding sequence is TGCAGTGCGGACTCCCCAATAAGCCTCCCCAATGAGCAGTTCTTC.

This clonotype was counted ten times or more. This chain joins TRBV20-1 and TRBJ1-6; the match to TRBD1 covers 8 bases. The CDR3 extends over 17 amino acids. Trimming cost V 4 bases and J 5 bases; bases outside gene matches: 13. CDR1 and CDR2 (germline): DFQATT, SNEGSKA (reference sequence). This CDR3 is CSAKLQGGPGNNSPLHF. The CDR3 coding sequence is TGCAGTGCTAAATTACAGGGGGGACCTGGAAATAATTCACCCCTCCACTTT.

This clonotype was counted at least ten times. V gene TRBV25-1 combines with J gene TRBJ2-5, with D tentatively TRBD2 (6 bases). CDR1 MGHDK and CDR2 SYGVNS come from the germline V gene. This CDR3 is 15 amino acids long. V was clipped by 2 bases and J by 2 bases, with 12 bases between them. DNA of the CDR3: TGTGCCAGCAGTGAAAATAGGAGGGTACAAGAGACCCAGTACTTC. This translates into CASSENRRVQETQYF. Full variable domain (outside the CDR3, taken from reference TRBV25-1 and TRBJ2-5): EADIYQTPRYLVIGTGKKITLECSQTMGHDKMYWYQQDPGMELHLIHYSYGVNSTEKGDLSSESTVSRIRTEHFPLTLESARPSHTSQYLCASSENRRVQETQYFGPGTRLLVL.

The sample holds a few counts of this clonotype. This rearrangement joins TRBV14 to TRBJ1-5; D is possibly TRBD1 (5 bases). The CDR3 length is 14 residues. In germline, CDR1 is SGHDN, CDR2 FVKESK. Between the trimmed V and J ends, which lost 2 bases and 1 base, there was a span of 6 bases. The CDR3 sequence: CASSQRDSNQPQHF. CDR3 bases: TGTGCCAGCAGCCAAAGGGACAGCAATCAGCCCCAGCATTTT.

With respect to this clonotype: A much bigger clone sits one base away, suggesting this may be a read error. Because it lacks the conserved phenylalanine or tryptophan at the end, this CDR3 is likely a read error. The chain links TRBV7-2 to TRBJ1-3; D unresolved. The ends were cut back, 7 bases at V and 3 bases at J, with 10 bases in the middle. CDR3 length: 13 amino acids. Looked up from germline, CDR1 is SGHTA and CDR2 is FQGNSA. CDR3 sequence (DNA): TGTGCCAGCACCCGTTTGATTGGAAACACCATATATCTT. This translates into CASTRLIGNTIYL.

This chain links TRBV7-9 with TRBJ2-7, with TRBD2 matching over 7 bases. This CDR3 comprises 18 residues. Germline loops: CDR1 SEHNR, CDR2 FQNEAQ (reference sequence). The junction had 14 bases not matched to a gene; V was cut back by 3 bases and J by 0 bases. In DNA, the CDR3 is TGTGCCAGCAGCTTTAAGGCAGCGGGAAGGGGCCCCTCCTACGAGCAGTACTTC. Amino acid sequence: CASSFKAAGRGPSYEQYF.

At least ten counts were recorded for this clonotype. This chain joins TRBV9 and TRBJ1-1; no clear D. Trimming removed 8 bases from V and 0 bases from J, with 8 bases in between. This CDR3 region has 12 residues. Germline V gene lookup returns CDR1 SGDLS and CDR2 YYNGEE. The CDR3 sequence: CASSRVNTEAFF. The CDR3 DNA follows: TGTGCCAGTAGTCGAGTGAACACTGAAGCTTTCTTT.

This clonotype has only a few counts. V gene TRBV20-1 combines with J gene TRBJ1-1; D is unclear. Germline V lookup: CDR1 DFQATT, CDR2 SNEGSKA (reference sequence). The CDR3 loop spans 15 amino acids. Between the trimmed V and J ends, which lost 0 bases and 3 bases, there was a span of 14 bases. The CDR3 nucleotides are TGCAGTGCTAGAGATTTTGGGCAGAGGCACACTGAAGCTTTCTTT. Translation gives CSARDFGQRHTEAFF.

Of note for this clonotype: This clone may be a read error of a much larger clone one base away. The chain links TRBV15 to TRBJ2-2, with 10 bases matching TRBD1. Trimming took 3 bases from V and 1 from J; bases not matched to a gene: 2. Germline CDR1 and CDR2: LNHNV and YYDKDF (reference sequence). CDR3 size: 16 residues. In DNA, the CDR3 is TGTGCCACCAGCAGGACAGGGGGCCGGAACACCGGGGAGCTGTTTTTT. The encoded protein is CATSRTGGRNTGELFF.

This clonotype has at least ten counts. V is TRBV6-1 and J is TRBJ1-6; a possible D gene is TRBD1 (5 bases). V shed 5 bases and J shed 8 bases, with 10 bases lying between them. The CDR3 has 13 residues. Germline lookup yields CDR1 MNHNS and CDR2 SASEGT. The CDR3 is CASSTGQDSPLHF. The CDR3 bases are TGTGCCAGCAGTACTGGACAAGATTCACCCCTCCACTTT.

This clonotype has just one count. This rearrangement joins TRBV7-2 to TRBJ1-1; TRBD1 agrees at 7 bases. CDR3 length equals 15 residues. Germline V gene lookup returns CDR1 SGHTA and CDR2 FQGNSA. The trim removed 3 bases at V and 6 bases at J, leaving 10 bases unmatched. The CDR3 loop is CASSFHTRGLPEAFF. Written as DNA, the CDR3 is TGTGCCAGCAGCTTTCATACCAGGGGGTTGCCTGAAGCTTTCTTT.

This clonotype has more than one count but fewer than ten. The rearrangement links TRBV3-1 to TRBJ2-5, with D tentatively TRBD2 (6 bases). Germline V lookup: CDR1 LGHDT, CDR2 YNNKEL (reference sequence). V lost 4 bases, J lost 7 bases, and 10 bases lay in between. This CDR3 contains 12 residues. Written as DNA, the CDR3 is TGTGCCAGCAGCCCTTCCGGGGGGACCCAGTACTTC. It translates to CASSPSGGTQYF.

This clonotype was counted many times. The chain uses TRBV19 and TRBJ1-2; D is unclear. V was pared by 5 bases and J by 4 bases, with 14 bases between. The CDR3 contains 14 residues. The germline V gene has CDR1 LNHDA and CDR2 SQIVND (reference sequence). In nucleotides, the CDR3 is TGTGCCAGTAGTGCAGCGGGCCCTCCCTATGGCTACACCTTC. It is translated as CASSAAGPPYGYTF.

This clonotype was seen only a few times. This chain connects TRBV5-5 to TRBJ2-3; the match to TRBD2 covers 8 bases. Germline V lookup: CDR1 SGHKS, CDR2 YYEKEE (reference sequence). The CDR3 totals 15 residues. Unmatched junction bases numbered 2, after V lost 2 bases and J lost 0 bases. CDR3 in amino acids: CASSFGGVSTDTQYF. CDR3 coding DNA: TGTGCCAGCAGCTTCGGGGGGGTTAGCACAGATACGCAGTATTTT. The variable domain in full, completed from reference TRBV5-5 and TRBJ2-3, reads DAGVTQSPTHLIKTRGQQVTLRCSPISGHKSVSWYQQVLGQGPQFIFQYYEKEERGRGNFPDRFSARQFPNYSSELNVNALLLGDSALYLCASSFGGVSTDTQYFGPGTRLTVL.

The chain is built from TRBV12-3 or TRBV12-4 and TRBJ1-3, with D possibly being TRBD1 (6 bases). Between the trimmed V and J ends, which lost 2 bases and 8 bases, there was a span of 10 bases. CDR3 length: 13 amino acids. The CDR3 is CASSLKGVDTIYF. CDR3 nucleotide sequence: TGTGCCAGCAGTTTAAAGGGGGTTGACACCATATATTTT.